The 26 T cell receptor beta chains listed next were all sequenced from one sample in a study of beta chain features in type 1 diabetes. Expressed TCRB transcripts were sequenced after all isolated RNA was converted to cDNA. TCRdb keeps only in-frame clones here, not all; method: immunoSEQ multiplex PCR. The sample carries 350,000 to 450,000 clones, around 15% recorded once. Sequencing was done on a sample of naive CD4+ T cells from blood. All receptors derive from a woman under 30 in good health.

This clone was counted between two and nine times. The CDR3 DNA follows: TGTGCCAGCAGTTACGGGGGGGAGAGCTCCTACGAGCAGTACTTC. Translated: CASSYGGESSYEQYF. The J gene is TRBJ2-7, the V gene TRBV6-6, with 7 bases identical to TRBD2. Trimming took 2 bases from V and 0 from J; bases not matched to a gene: 4. The CDR3 contains 15 residues. Germline CDR1 reads MNHNY; CDR2 reads SVGAGI (reference sequence).

This chain uses TRBV28 with TRBJ1-5, with D possibly TRBD1 on 5 matching bases. Trimming removed 3 bases from V and 5 bases from J, with 14 bases in between. CDR3 length equals 15 residues. Looked up from germline, CDR1 is MDHEN and CDR2 is SYDVKM. Written as DNA, the CDR3 is TGTGCCAGCAGTTTCTTGGGCAGGGAGGATCAGCCCCAGCATTTT. This gives the protein CASSFLGREDQPQHF.

There are a few counts of this clone. V gene TRBV29-1 combines with J gene TRBJ1-4; D gene ambiguous. There are 13 residues in the CDR3. V was trimmed by 6 bases and J by 10 bases, leaving 18 bases between them. CDR1 and CDR2 from the germline V gene are SQVTM and ANQGSEA. The CDR3 DNA is TGCAGCGTCCACCATGGGTCAAGCGGAAAACTGTTTTTT. This sequence encodes CSVHHGSSGKLFF. The entire variable domain, with the rest obtained from reference TRBV29-1 and TRBJ1-4, is as follows: SAVISQKPSRDICQRGTSLTIQCQVDSQVTMMFWYRQQPGQSLTLIATANQGSEATYESGFVIDKFPISRPNLTFSTLTVSNMSPEDSSIYLCSVHHGSSGKLFFGSGTQLSVL.

The chain has TRBV7-3 and TRBJ1-1, with D uncertain. This CDR3 has 13 amino acids. CDR1 is SGHTA and CDR2 is FQGTGA in the germline V gene. The V gene lost 2 bases and the J gene lost 3 bases, with 7 bases spanning the gap. The CDR3 protein is CASSLLQYTEAFF. CDR3 bases: TGTGCCAGCAGCTTACTTCAGTACACTGAAGCTTTCTTT.

This rearrangement joins TRBV7-7 to TRBJ2-1; D gene ambiguous. V dropped 5 bases and J dropped 3 bases, with 17 bases sitting between them. CDR3 size: 16 residues. The germline CDR1 and CDR2 sequences are SSHAT and FNYEAQ (reference sequence). CDR3 sequence: CASSPKSPVSYNEQFF. CDR3 nucleotide sequence: TGTGCCAGCAGCCCTAAAAGCCCGGTGAGCTACAATGAGCAGTTCTTC.

This clone has more than one count but fewer than ten. The CDR3 DNA follows: TGTGCCTGGAGTGTACGCCAGGTATGGAATGAAAAACTGTTTTTT. It encodes CAWSVRQVWNEKLFF. V gene TRBV30 combines with J gene TRBJ1-4; D remains unclear. Deletions cut 0 bases from V and 5 bases from J, with 13 bases between. This CDR3 has 15 amino acids. Per germline, CDR1 GTSNPN and CDR2 SVGIG (reference sequence).

The rearrangement uses TRBV29-1 and TRBJ2-1; D might be TRBD2 (6 bases). Germline CDR1 SQVTM, CDR2 ANQGSEA. V gave up 4 bases and J gave up 8 bases, with 9 bases separating them. The CDR3 has 11 residues. The CDR3, as DNA: TGCAGCGTTGGGAGGGGCGATGAGCAGTTCTTC. Its protein product is CSVGRGDEQFF.

The chain uses TRBV4-1 and TRBJ2-3; TRBD2 matches 9 bases. The CDR3 runs to 18 residues. Germline V lookup: CDR1 MGHRA, CDR2 YSYEKL. V shed 1 base and J 0 bases; nucleotides not matched to a gene: 8. The CDR3 spells CASSQAGGRGRSTDTQYF. CDR3 in DNA: TGCGCCAGCAGCCAAGCTGGCGGGAGGGGGAGAAGCACAGATACGCAGTATTTT.

This clone was picked up a small number of times. The chain carries TRBV6-5 and TRBJ1-1; 7 nucleotides align to TRBD1. Germline values: CDR1 MNHEY, CDR2 SVGAGI. Trimming took 5 bases from V and 5 from J; bases not matched to a gene: 2. The CDR3 is made up of 12 amino acids. The CDR3 loop reads CASSDRVTEAFF. The CDR3 region has the DNA TGTGCCAGCAGTGACAGGGTGACTGAAGCTTTCTTT.

This clone has more than one count but fewer than ten. The V and J genes are TRBV11-2 and TRBJ1-2, with TRBD1 matching 8 bases. This CDR3 has 13 amino acids. V lost 2 bases to trimming and J lost 7 bases; unmatched junction nucleotides: 3. Per germline, CDR1 SGHAT and CDR2 FQNNGV. Written as DNA, the CDR3 is TGTGCCAGCAGCTTACAGGGGGCAGGTGGCTACACCTTC. It yields the protein CASSLQGAGGYTF.

This clone was picked up a small number of times. J is TRBJ2-7 and V is TRBV7-9, with 9 bases fitting TRBD1. This CDR3 contains 14 residues. V dropped 3 bases and J dropped 6; count of bases not matched to a gene: 6. CDR1 is SEHNR and CDR2 is FQNEAQ in the germline V gene (reference sequence). The DNA of the CDR3 is TGTGCCAGCAGCTTCCGGGACAGGGCCGGCGAGCAGTACTTC. It encodes CASSFRDRAGEQYF.

This clone was counted only a few times. V usage is TRBV6-5 and J usage is TRBJ1-2; D remains unclear. The V gene's germline CDR1 is MNHEY and CDR2 SVGAGI. The CDR3 is 16 amino acids. Trimming stripped 1 base from V and 5 bases from J, with 17 bases between. The CDR3 reads CASSYLGGGSRYGYTF. In nucleotides, the CDR3 is TGTGCCAGCAGTTACTTAGGTGGAGGGAGCAGGTATGGCTACACCTTC.

The chain joins TRBV7-2 to TRBJ2-3, with 9 bases aligning to TRBD2. Per germline, CDR1 SGHTA and CDR2 FQGNSA. The CDR3 runs 17 residues. V shed 2 bases and J 10 bases; nucleotides not matched to a gene: 16. CDR3 region: CASSLSPAGGPGRAQYF. CDR3 DNA sequence: TGTGCCAGCAGCTTATCCCCCGCGGGAGGGCCGGGTCGGGCGCAGTATTTT.

This clone was counted between two and nine times. DNA for the CDR3: TGTGCCAGCAGCGACACTAGCGGGCTGGCCAATGAGCAGTTCTTC. Its protein is CASSDTSGLANEQFF. The rearrangement uses TRBV11-3 and TRBJ2-1; 9 nucleotides agree with TRBD2. The CDR3 is made up of 15 amino acids. V gave up 5 bases and J gave up 6 bases; unmatched junction bases: 8. CDR1 SGHNT and CDR2 YENEEA come from the germline V gene.

Remarks on this clone: The same CDR3 can be traced to other DNA sequences in this sample. The V and J genes are TRBV7-6 and TRBJ1-1; no firm D call. CDR1 and CDR2 from the germline V gene are SGHVS and FNYEAQ. This CDR3 spans 13 amino acids. Trimming pared 3 bases from V and 1 base from J, leaving 6 bases between. The CDR3 DNA sequence: TGTGCCAGCAGCTTCTCTAGGAACACTGAAGCTTTCTTT. Amino acid sequence: CASSFSRNTEAFF. The full variable domain, in which reference TRBV7-6 and TRBJ1-1 provide the parts outside the CDR3, is GAGVSQSPRYKVTKRGQDVALRCDPISGHVSLYWYRQALGQGPEFLTYFNYEAQQDKSGLPNDRFSAERPEGSISTLTIQRTEQRDSAMYRCASSFSRNTEAFFGQGTRLTVV.

This clone turned up a few times. This chain uses TRBV11-2 with TRBJ2-1; 11 bases fit TRBD2. Germline V gene sequence: CDR1 SGHAT, CDR2 FQNNGV. This CDR3 has 15 amino acids. The ends lost 7 bases at V and 7 bases at J; junction bases unmatched: 9. For the CDR3, the DNA is TGTGCCAGCACCCACCGACTAGCGGGGAGTAATGAGCAGTTCTTC. This translates into CASTHRLAGSNEQFF. Looking up the rest from reference TRBV11-2 and TRBJ2-1 gives the full variable domain: EAGVAQSPRYKIIEKRQSVAFWCNPISGHATLYWYQQILGQGPKLLIQFQNNGVVDDSQLPKDRFSAERLKGVDSTLKIQPAKLEDSAVYLCASTHRLAGSNEQFFGPGTRLTVL.

The chain is built from TRBV7-8 and TRBJ1-3, with 7 bases that match TRBD1. The ends lost 5 bases at V and 0 bases at J; junction bases unmatched: 4. The CDR3 covers 15 residues. The germline V gene encodes CDR1 SGHVS and CDR2 FQNEAQ. The CDR3 DNA is TGTGCCAGCAGCGCTGGGACAGTCTCTGGAAACACCATATATTTT. As protein: CASSAGTVSGNTIYF.

The rearrangement uses TRBV6-6 and TRBJ2-7; 8 bases line up with TRBD2. Germline CDR1 reads MNHNY; CDR2 reads SVGAGI (reference sequence). J lost 5 bases, V lost 0 bases, and 6 bases had no gene match. This CDR3 comprises 15 residues. CDR3 residues: CASSYSRGVGDEQYF. The CDR3, as DNA: TGTGCCAGCAGTTACTCGCGGGGGGTCGGGGACGAGCAGTACTTC.

This chain joins TRBV5-1 and TRBJ1-2, with 8 bases matching TRBD1. Trimming cost V 1 base and J 5 bases; bases outside gene matches: 1. The germline V gene has CDR1 SGHRS and CDR2 YFSETQ. The CDR3 has 13 residues. The CDR3 sequence is CASSLRTGYGYTF. The CDR3 region has the DNA TGCGCCAGCAGCTTGCGGACAGGGTATGGCTACACCTTC.

This clone came up a few times. The chain uses TRBV18 and TRBJ2-1, with a possible D match to TRBD2 (5 bases). The CDR3 consists of 13 residues. V lost 5 bases and J lost 8, with 13 bases in between. The germline V gene has CDR1 KGHSH and CDR2 LQKENI. Here the CDR3 DNA reads TGTGCCAGCTCAACCGGGATCCAAGATGAGCAGTTCTTC. Translating gives CASSTGIQDEQFF.

This clone has more than one count but fewer than ten. V gene TRBV7-9 combines with J gene TRBJ2-1, with TRBD2 matching 7 bases. With 1 base clipped from V and 6 bases from J, the junction kept 0 bases outside the gene matches. Germline assignment: CDR1 SEHNR and CDR2 FQNEAQ (reference sequence). The CDR3 is 13 residues long. CDR3 region: CASSLGTSNEQFF. The DNA for the CDR3 is TGTGCCAGCAGCTTAGGGACTAGCAATGAGCAGTTCTTC.

Only a few counts were recorded for this clone. V and J are TRBV5-6 and TRBJ2-6; perhaps TRBD2 as D (6 bases). CDR3 length: 15 amino acids. Germline loops: CDR1 SGHDT, CDR2 YYEEEE. V was trimmed by 2 bases and J by 1 base, leaving 7 bases between them. The DNA for the CDR3 is TGTGCCAGCAGCTTCCGGGGGTCTGGGGCCAACGTCCTGACTTTC. It is translated as CASSFRGSGANVLTF.

This clone appeared a few times. The chain combines TRBV6-5 with TRBJ2-1, with 9 bases that match TRBD1. Germline V gene data show CDR1 as MNHEY and CDR2 as SVGAGI. The CDR3 has 13 amino acids. The trim removed 6 bases at V and 13 bases at J, leaving 10 bases unmatched. CDR3 region: CASSQPGQGDQFF. The CDR3 nucleotides read TGTGCCAGCAGCCAACCGGGACAGGGTGATCAGTTCTTC.

This clone was counted between two and nine times. The chain has TRBV6-5 and TRBJ2-7; D is unresolved. V was clipped by 5 bases and J by 4 bases, with 6 bases between them. The germline V gene has CDR1 MNHEY and CDR2 SVGAGI. This CDR3 is built from 11 residues. The CDR3 here is CASSHSYEQYF. CDR3 nucleotide sequence: TGTGCCAGCAGTCACAGTTACGAGCAGTACTTC.

J is TRBJ1-5 and V is TRBV2; D unclear. In germline, CDR1 is SNHLY, CDR2 FYNNEI. The length of the CDR3 is 13 residues. Trimming left V 7 bases short and J 0 bases short, with 7 bases between. The CDR3 region has the DNA TGTGCCAGCATTAGAGATAGCAATCAGCCCCAGCATTTT. This sequence encodes CASIRDSNQPQHF.

The chain carries TRBV29-1 and TRBJ2-1, with 9 bases lining up with TRBD2. The CDR3 has 13 amino acids. Unmatched junction bases numbered 8, after V lost 6 bases and J lost 8 bases. CDR1 is SQVTM, CDR2 ANQGSEA, per germline. The CDR3 DNA reads as TGCAGCGTCTCGGCTAGCGGGACTCATGAGCAGTTCTTC. Amino acid sequence: CSVSASGTHEQFF.